The entry below gives a single T cell receptor (beta chain) sequence along with its context. This clonotype was seen at least ten times. What antigen it recognizes has not been identified. Qualities for individual bases were not recorded, and no much larger clone is one base off. Interpreted using the paper, the time point label stands for: after trial treatment. This specimen's treatment or condition label, per the study, means: LDRT plus nivolumab, ipilimumab, low-dose cyclophosphamide and aspirin (RACIN trial). Donors were enrolled in RACIN, a single-arm phase I dose-escalation trial combining nivolumab, ipilimumab, aspirin, low-dose cyclophosphamide and low-dose radiotherapy. To be eligible, a patient needed to have an advanced solid tumor that was TIL-negative. This entry comes from a study of low-dose radiotherapy and immunotherapy resistance in tumors (dated by TCRdb to 2022 to 2024). At the level of the whole study: Patients in Cohort 1 were given 0.5 Gy per fraction every 2 weeks, and the prescribed total PTV dose was 6.5 Gy. To make first-strand cDNA, Superscript III was used along with a set of TRAV- and TRBV-specific primers so that both the TCRalpha and TCRbeta chains were covered. Patients were given nivolumab as a 240 mg flat dose every two weeks and ipilimumab at 1 mg/kg every six weeks, with both drugs delivered intravenously. The translational analysis covered eight patients: three from the first dose cohort and the first five from the second dose cohort. Cohort 2 received 1 Gy per fraction every two weeks, with a total of 13 Gy over 26 weeks. Trial participants were not randomized into treatment groups. Cyclophosphamide 200 mg/m2 was administered intravenously every two weeks, one day before each radiation and immunotherapy administration. Aspirin 300 mg was taken orally once daily by patients for four cycles, starting on cycle 1 day 1.

Looking up the germline V gene yields CDR1 SGHTA and CDR2 FQGNSA. V sheds 1 base and J sheds 10 bases, leaving 11 bases between their ends. The CDR3 holds 13 amino acids from the cysteine to the phenylalanine. The entry retains the CDR3 DNA only, 39 bases that are in frame from base 1. The listed sequencing device is Illumina HiSeq 2500. An approximately 20-cycle PCR with Phusion amplified the TCRs, pairing a constant-region primer with the adapter that was attached to the V primers. The isolated mRNA was amplified using the MessageAmp II aRNA Amplification Kit, with in vitro transcription performed for 15 to 20 hours at 37 degrees C. The Dynabeads mRNA DIRECT Purification Kit was used to isolate mRNA for TCR sequencing. Indexed Illumina adapters were added in a second roughly 26-cycle Phusion PCR, and the resulting products were purified with AMPure XP beads. Concerning the study's data processing: Using custom Perl scripts, TCR sequences that encoded the same protein were pooled, out-of-frame sequences were dropped, and the abundance of each clonotype was calculated. Any TCR sequence supported by only a single read was excluded from analysis. Shannon entropy, Gini index, clonality, richness, and the frequency of TCRs shared between repertoires were included as repertoire metrics. TCRdb applied fastp at Q25 and MiXCR to the public reads, then kept only in-frame beta chains. Rows are unified per CDR3 protein, each entry keeping the most common DNA and genes. The V and J calls reflect TCRdb's pipeline rather than the authors' work. The sample table contains approximately 52,000 distinct CDR3 sequences; only one count was recorded for approximately 33% of them. Clones ranked in the top ten supply less than 9.5% of the sample.

The sequence came from a male donor with rectosigmoid adenocarcinoma. Here the sequenced sample was PBMCs, taken after low-dose radiotherapy plus immunotherapy. This sequence uses TRBV7-2 and TRBJ2-1; the D gene is unclear. Read as DNA, the sequence is TGTGCCAGCAGCTTAGTCCCCGAAGGGGAGCAGTTCTTC. This codes for CASSLVPEGEQFF.